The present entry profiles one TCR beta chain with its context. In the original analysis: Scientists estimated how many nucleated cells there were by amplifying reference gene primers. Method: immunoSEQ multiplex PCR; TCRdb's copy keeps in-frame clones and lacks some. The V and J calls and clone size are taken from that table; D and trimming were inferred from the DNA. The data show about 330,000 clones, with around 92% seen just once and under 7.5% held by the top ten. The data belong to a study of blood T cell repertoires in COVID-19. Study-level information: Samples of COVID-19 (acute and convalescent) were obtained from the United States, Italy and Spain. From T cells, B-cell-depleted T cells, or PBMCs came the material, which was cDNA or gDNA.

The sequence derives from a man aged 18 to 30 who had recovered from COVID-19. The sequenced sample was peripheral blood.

The CDR3 sequence is CASSSARQGAQGYTF. The CDR3 DNA sequence: TGTGCCAGCAGTTCCGCACGACAGGGGGCGCAAGGCTACACCTTC. The chain combines TRBV27 with TRBJ1-2, with 10 bases matching TRBD1. V gave up 4 bases and J gave up 8 bases; unmatched junction bases: 10. The CDR3 is 15 amino acids. Germline V gene data show CDR1 as MNHEY and CDR2 as SMNVEV (reference sequence).